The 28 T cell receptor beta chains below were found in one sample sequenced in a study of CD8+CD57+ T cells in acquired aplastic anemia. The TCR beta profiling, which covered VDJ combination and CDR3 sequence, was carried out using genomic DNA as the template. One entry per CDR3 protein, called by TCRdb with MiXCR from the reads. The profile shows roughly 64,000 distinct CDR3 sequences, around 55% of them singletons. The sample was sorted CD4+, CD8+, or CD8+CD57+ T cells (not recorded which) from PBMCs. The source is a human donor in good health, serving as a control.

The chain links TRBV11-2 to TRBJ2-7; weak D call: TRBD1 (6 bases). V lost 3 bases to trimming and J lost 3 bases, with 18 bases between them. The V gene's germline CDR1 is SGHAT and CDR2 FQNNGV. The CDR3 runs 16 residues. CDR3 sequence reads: CASSLRGRDPIYEQYF. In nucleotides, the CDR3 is TGTGCCAGCAGCTTGAGGGGGAGAGATCCAATCTACGAGCAGTACTTC.

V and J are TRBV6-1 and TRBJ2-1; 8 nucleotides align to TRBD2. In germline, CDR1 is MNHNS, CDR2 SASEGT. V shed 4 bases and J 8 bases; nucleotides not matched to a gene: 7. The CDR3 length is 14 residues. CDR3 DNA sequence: TGTGCCAGCAGTGGAGCGGGAGTTGTCGATGAGCAGTTCTTC. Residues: CASSGAGVVDEQFF.

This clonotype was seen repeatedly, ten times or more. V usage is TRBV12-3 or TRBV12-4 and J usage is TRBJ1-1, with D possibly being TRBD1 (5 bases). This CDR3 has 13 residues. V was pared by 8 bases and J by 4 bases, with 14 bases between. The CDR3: CASAVIGGTEAFF. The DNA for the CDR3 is TGTGCCAGCGCTGTGATCGGGGGCACTGAAGCTTTCTTT.

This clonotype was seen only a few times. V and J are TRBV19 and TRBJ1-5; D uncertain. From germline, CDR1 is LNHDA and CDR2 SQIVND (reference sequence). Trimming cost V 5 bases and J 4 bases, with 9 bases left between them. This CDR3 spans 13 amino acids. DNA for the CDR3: TGTGCCAGTAGTTTGGACCGTAATCAGCCCCAGCATTTT. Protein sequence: CASSLDRNQPQHF. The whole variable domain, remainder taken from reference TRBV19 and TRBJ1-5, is DGGITQSPKYLFRKEGQNVTLSCEQNLNHDAMYWYRQDPGQGLRLIYYSQIVNDFQKGDIAEGYSVSREKKESFPLTVTSAQKNPTAFYLCASSLDRNQPQHFGDGTRLSIL.

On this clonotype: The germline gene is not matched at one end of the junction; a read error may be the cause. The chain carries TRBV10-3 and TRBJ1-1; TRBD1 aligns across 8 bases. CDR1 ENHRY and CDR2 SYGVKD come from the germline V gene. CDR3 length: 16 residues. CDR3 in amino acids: CASSYSTGAMNTEAFF. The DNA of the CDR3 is TGTGCCAGCAGTTACTCGACAGGGGCAATGAACACTGAAGCTTTCTTT.

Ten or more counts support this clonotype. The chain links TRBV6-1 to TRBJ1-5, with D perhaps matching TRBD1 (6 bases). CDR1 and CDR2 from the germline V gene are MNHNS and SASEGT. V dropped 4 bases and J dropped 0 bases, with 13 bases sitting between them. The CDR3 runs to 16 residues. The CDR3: CASSVQGRISNQPQHF. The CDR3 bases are TGTGCCAGCAGTGTTCAGGGGAGAATTAGCAATCAGCCCCAGCATTTT.

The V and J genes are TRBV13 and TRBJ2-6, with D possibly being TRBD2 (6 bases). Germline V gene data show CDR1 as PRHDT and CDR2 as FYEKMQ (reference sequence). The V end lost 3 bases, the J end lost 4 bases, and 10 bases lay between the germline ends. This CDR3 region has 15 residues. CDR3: CASSLGGAGANVLTF. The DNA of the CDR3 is TGTGCCAGCAGCTTGGGCGGGGCAGGGGCCAACGTCCTGACTTTC.

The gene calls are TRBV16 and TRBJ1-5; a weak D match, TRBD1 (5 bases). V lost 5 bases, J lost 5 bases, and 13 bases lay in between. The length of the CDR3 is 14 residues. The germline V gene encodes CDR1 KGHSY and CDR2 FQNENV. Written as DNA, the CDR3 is TGTGCCAGCAGCACCGGACATTCAGATCAGCCCCAGCATTTT. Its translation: CASSTGHSDQPQHF.

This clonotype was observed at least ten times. The CDR3 DNA is TGCAGTGCTGCCCCAAGGATGGTGAACACTGAAGCTTTCTTT. Translated: CSAAPRMVNTEAFF. The chain links TRBV20-1 to TRBJ1-1; D unresolved. V gave up 5 bases and J gave up 0 bases, with 13 bases separating them. CDR1 is DFQATT, CDR2 SNEGSKA, per germline (reference sequence). CDR3 length: 14 amino acids.

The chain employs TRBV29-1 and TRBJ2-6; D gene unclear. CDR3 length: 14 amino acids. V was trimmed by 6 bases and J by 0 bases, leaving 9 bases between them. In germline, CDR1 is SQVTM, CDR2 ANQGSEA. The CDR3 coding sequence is TGCAGCGTCTATCACAGCTCTGGGGCCAACGTCCTGACTTTC. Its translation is CSVYHSSGANVLTF.

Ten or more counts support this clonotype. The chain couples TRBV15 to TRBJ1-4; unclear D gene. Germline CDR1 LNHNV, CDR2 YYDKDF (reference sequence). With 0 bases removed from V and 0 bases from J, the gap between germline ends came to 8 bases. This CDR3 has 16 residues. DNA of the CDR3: TGTGCCACCAGCAGAGAACTGGTCGCAACTAATGAAAAACTGTTTTTT. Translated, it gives CATSRELVATNEKLFF.

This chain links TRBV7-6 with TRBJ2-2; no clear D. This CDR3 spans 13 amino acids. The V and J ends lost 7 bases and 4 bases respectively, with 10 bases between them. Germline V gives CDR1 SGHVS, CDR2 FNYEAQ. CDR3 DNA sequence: TGTGCCAGCACCTCGAGTGCCACCGGGGAGCTGTTTTTT. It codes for CASTSSATGELFF.

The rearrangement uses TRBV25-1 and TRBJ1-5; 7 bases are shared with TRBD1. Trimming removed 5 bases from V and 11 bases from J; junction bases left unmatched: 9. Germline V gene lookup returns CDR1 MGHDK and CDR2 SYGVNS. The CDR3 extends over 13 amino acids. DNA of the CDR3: TGTGCCAGCAGTTTAGGGGGCGCGGAGACCCAGCATTTT. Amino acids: CASSLGGAETQHF.

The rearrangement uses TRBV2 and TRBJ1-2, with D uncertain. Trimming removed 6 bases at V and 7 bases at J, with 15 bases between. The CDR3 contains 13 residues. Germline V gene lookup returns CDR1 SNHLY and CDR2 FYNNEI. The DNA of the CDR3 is TGTGCCAGCAGCCCCGCGGGAAGGTCTGGCTACACCTTC. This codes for CASSPAGRSGYTF.

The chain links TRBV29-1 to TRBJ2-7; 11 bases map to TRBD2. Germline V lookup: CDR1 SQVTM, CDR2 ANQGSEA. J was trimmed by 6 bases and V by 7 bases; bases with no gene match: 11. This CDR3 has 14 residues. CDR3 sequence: CSAGNSGRATEQYF. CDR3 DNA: TGCAGCGCCGGTAATAGCGGGAGGGCGACCGAGCAGTACTTC.

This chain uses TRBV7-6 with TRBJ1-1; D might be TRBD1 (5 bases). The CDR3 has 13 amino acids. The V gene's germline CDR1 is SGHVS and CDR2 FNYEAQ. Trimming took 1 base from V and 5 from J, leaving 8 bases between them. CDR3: CASSLDGTTEAFF. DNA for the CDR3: TGTGCCAGCAGCTTAGACGGGACGACTGAAGCTTTCTTT.

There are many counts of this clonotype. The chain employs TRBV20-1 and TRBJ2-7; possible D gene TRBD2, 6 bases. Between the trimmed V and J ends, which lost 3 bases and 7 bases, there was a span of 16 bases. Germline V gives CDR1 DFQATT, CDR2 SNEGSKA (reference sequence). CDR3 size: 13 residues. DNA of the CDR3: TGCAGTGCTAGGGATTCGGGTGGGAGGGAGCAGTACTTC. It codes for CSARDSGGREQYF.

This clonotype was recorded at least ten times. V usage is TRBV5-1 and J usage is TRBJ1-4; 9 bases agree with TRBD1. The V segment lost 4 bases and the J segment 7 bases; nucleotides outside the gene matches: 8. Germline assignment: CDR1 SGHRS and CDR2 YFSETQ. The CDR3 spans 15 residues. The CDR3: CASSPGQGPFEKLFF. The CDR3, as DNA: TGCGCCAGCAGCCCGGGACAGGGTCCCTTTGAAAAACTGTTTTTT.

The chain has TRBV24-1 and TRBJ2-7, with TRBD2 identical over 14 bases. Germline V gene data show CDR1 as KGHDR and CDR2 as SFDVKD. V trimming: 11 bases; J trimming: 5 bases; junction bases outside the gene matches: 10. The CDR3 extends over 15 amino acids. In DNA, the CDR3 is TGTGCCATAGATCGGGGACTAGCGGGAGAGGACGAGCAGTACTTC. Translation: CAIDRGLAGEDEQYF.

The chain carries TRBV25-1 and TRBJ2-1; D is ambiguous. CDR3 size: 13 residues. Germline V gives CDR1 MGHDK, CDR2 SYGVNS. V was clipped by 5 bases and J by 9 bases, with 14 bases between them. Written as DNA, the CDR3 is TGTGCCAGCAGTCTCCTTTTGGGCGGTGAGCAGTTCTTC. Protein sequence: CASSLLLGGEQFF.

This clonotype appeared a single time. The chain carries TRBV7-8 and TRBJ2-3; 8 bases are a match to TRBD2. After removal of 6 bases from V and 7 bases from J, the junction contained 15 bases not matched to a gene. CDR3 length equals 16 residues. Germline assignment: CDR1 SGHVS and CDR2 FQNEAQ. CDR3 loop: CASSSPRGGLMHTQYF. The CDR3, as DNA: TGTGCCAGCAGTTCCCCTCGGGGGGGGCTGATGCATACGCAGTATTTT.

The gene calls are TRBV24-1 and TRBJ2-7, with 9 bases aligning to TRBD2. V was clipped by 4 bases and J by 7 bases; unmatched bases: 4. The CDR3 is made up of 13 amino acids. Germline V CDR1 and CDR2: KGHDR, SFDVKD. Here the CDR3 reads CATSDSRGGEQYF. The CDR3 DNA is TGTGCCACCAGTGACTCGCGGGGGGGAGAGCAGTACTTC.

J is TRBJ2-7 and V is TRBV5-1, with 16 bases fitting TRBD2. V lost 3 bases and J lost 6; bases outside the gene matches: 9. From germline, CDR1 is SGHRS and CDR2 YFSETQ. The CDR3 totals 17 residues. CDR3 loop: CASSWPGLAGGPAEQYF. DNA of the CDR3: TGCGCCAGCAGCTGGCCGGGACTAGCGGGAGGGCCCGCCGAGCAGTACTTC.

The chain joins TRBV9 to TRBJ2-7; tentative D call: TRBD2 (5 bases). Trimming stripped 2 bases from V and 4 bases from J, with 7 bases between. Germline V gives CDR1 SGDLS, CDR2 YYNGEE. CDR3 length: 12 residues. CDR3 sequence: CASSVGGYEQYF. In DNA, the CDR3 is TGTGCCAGCAGCGTGGGCGGGTACGAGCAGTACTTC.

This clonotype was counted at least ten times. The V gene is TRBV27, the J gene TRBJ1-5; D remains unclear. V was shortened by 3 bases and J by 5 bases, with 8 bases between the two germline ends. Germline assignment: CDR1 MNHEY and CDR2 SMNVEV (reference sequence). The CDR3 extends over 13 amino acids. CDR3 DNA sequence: TGTGCCAGCAGTTTCAACCTAGATCAGCCCCAGCATTTT. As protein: CASSFNLDQPQHF.

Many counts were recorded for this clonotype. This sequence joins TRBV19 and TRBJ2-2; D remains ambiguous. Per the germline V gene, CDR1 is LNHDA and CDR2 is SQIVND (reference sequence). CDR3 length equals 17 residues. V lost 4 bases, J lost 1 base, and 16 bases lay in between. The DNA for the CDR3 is TGTGCCAGTAGTAGCGTTTTGAAGTCGGGGAACACCGGGGAGCTGTTTTTT. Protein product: CASSSVLKSGNTGELFF. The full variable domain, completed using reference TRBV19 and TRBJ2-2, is DGGITQSPKYLFRKEGQNVTLSCEQNLNHDAMYWYRQDPGQGLRLIYYSQIVNDFQKGDIAEGYSVSREKKESFPLTVTSAQKNPTAFYLCASSSVLKSGNTGELFFGEGSRLTVL.

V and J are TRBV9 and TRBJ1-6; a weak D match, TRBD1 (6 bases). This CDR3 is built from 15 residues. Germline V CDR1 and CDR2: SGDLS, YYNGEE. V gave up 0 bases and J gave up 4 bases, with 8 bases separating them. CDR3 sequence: CASSVGQAYNSPLHF. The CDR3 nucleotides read TGTGCCAGCAGCGTAGGACAGGCTTATAATTCACCCCTCCACTTT.

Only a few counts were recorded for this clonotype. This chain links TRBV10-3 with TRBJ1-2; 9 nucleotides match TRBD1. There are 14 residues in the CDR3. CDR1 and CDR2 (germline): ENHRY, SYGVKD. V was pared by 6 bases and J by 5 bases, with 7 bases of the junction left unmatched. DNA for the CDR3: TGTGCCATCAGAAGACCGGGACAGGGTTATGGCTACACCTTC. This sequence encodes CAIRRPGQGYGYTF.